The sequence of this T cell receptor (beta chain) was determined in a study of regulatory T cells in long-lasting Graves disease. Study conclusions and caveats: Results may be inaccurate due to the small sample size.

The germline gives CDR1 SGHVS, CDR2 FQNEAQ. The CDR3 has 17 residues. Researchers made TCR beta libraries by using iRepertoire HTBI primers and running Arm-PCR on CDR3 regions. TCRdb independently ran MiXCR on the multiplex PCR reads; one entry per CDR3 protein. The sample holds 400,000 to 500,000 distinct CDR3 sequences, 13% to 15% seen once. The time point was: newly diagnosed GD, antithyroid drugs for less than 3 months. The TCR library used RNA extracted from PBMCs. Patients met American Thyroid Association criteria for Graves' disease. Patient provenance is recorded as an endocrinology department in Xi'an, China. This clonotype was found many times. Its matching antigen is unknown. An end of the junction does not agree with germline; a read error may underlie this. The same data also went into a second study, on T cells in Graves' hyperthyroidism and ophthalmopathy. That investigation notes: For Graves' hyperthyroidism to be stable, ophthalmopathy could not progress within 18 months.

The source material was peripheral blood mononuclear cells (PBMCs), sampled at new diagnosis, from a patient treated with antithyroid drugs. This sequence was found in a woman aged 50 to 65 with Graves disease. The chain is built from TRBV7-8 and TRBJ2-1; 8 nucleotides match TRBD2. CDR3 in DNA: TGTGCCAGCATCTTAAGGCAGAGCGGGAGTCGCTACAATGAGCAGTTCTTC. It is translated as CASILRQSGSRYNEQFF.